The 7 T cell receptor beta chains below were found in one sample sequenced in a study of T cell changes during pregnancy in multiple sclerosis (dated 2019 in TCRdb). Library preparation was by the immunoSEQ multiplex PCR assay. TCRdb took this table from immuneACCESS and kept in-frame rearrangements with V and J called. Such tables lack part of the clones; where checked against another copy, unresolved V genes explain under half of the gap, and the rest is unexplained. The sample table holds 50,000 to 55,000 clones, of which over 90% were seen once. The ten largest clonotypes hold about 0.5% of the sample. The sample was CD4+ T cells from peripheral blood mononuclear cells, taken in the third trimester of pregnancy. All receptors come from a female donor with multiple sclerosis, enrolled in a pregnancy study.

The chain recombines TRBV30 with TRBJ2-1; possibly TRBD2 for D (6 bases). The V gene lost 0 bases and the J gene lost 2 bases, with 11 bases spanning the gap. Per germline, CDR1 GTSNPN and CDR2 SVGIG (reference sequence). The CDR3 is 15 residues long. DNA for the CDR3: TGTGCCTGGAGTGTAGGCGGGACTGCCTACAATGAGCAGTTCTTC. Residues: CAWSVGGTAYNEQFF.

The CDR3 DNA is TGTGCCAGCAGTCCGGGGTGGCCTGAAGCTTTCTTT. Protein: CASSPGWPEAFF. This chain connects TRBV25-1 to TRBJ1-1, with D unresolved. Germline lookup yields CDR1 MGHDK and CDR2 SYGVNS. The CDR3 length is 12 residues. Trimming left V 5 bases short and J 6 bases short, with 10 bases between.

The rearrangement uses TRBV6-1 and TRBJ2-2; 7 nucleotides align to TRBD1. CDR3 size: 15 residues. The trim removed 4 bases at V and 5 bases at J, leaving 7 bases unmatched. Looked up from germline, CDR1 is MNHNS and CDR2 is SASEGT. CDR3 loop: CASSARQGYTGELFF. The CDR3 DNA sequence: TGTGCCAGCAGTGCCAGACAGGGTTATACCGGGGAGCTGTTTTTT.

The chain links TRBV9 to TRBJ1-4; TRBD1 might be the D (5 bases). The ends were cut back, 3 bases at V and 2 bases at J, with 20 bases in the middle. CDR1 and CDR2 (germline): SGDLS, YYNGEE. The CDR3 is 18 residues long. The CDR3 DNA reads as TGTGCCAGCAGCGCTTCTTGGGGGGGTTTGATCACTAATGAAAAACTGTTTTTT. It is translated as CASSASWGGLITNEKLFF. Based on the CDR3 plus reference TRBV9 and TRBJ1-4, the full variable domain is DSGVTQTPKHLITATGQRVTLRCSPRSGDLSVYWYQQSLDQGLQFLIQYYNGEERAKGNILERFSAQQFPDLHSELNLSSLELGDSALYFCASSASWGGLITNEKLFFGSGTQLSVL.

The chain couples TRBV5-1 to TRBJ2-1; tentatively, D is TRBD2 (5 bases). This CDR3 contains 15 residues. The ends were cut back, 4 bases at V and 0 bases at J, with 11 bases in the middle. From germline, CDR1 is SGHRS and CDR2 YFSETQ. CDR3 sequence reads: CASSEGTSSYNEQFF. In DNA, the CDR3 is TGCGCCAGCAGCGAGGGTACCAGCTCCTACAATGAGCAGTTCTTC.

The chain combines TRBV9 with TRBJ2-3; 12 bases map to TRBD1. V was pared by 3 bases and J by 7 bases, with 9 bases of the junction left unmatched. Germline V lookup: CDR1 SGDLS, CDR2 YYNGEE. This CDR3 comprises 16 residues. The CDR3 region has the DNA TGTGCCAGCAGCGGTGCCGGGACAGGGGGCAGGAATACGCAGTATTTT. Translating it yields CASSGAGTGGRNTQYF.

The chain recombines TRBV15 with TRBJ2-5; unclear D gene. This CDR3 is 12 amino acids long. CDR1 LNHNV and CDR2 YYDKDF come from the germline V gene (reference sequence). The V end lost 3 bases, the J end lost 5 bases, and 7 bases lay between the germline ends. The CDR3 DNA sequence: TGTGCCACCAGCAGGAAAGAGGAGACCCAGTACTTC. Translation: CATSRKEETQYF.